This TCR beta chain was documented in a study of cytomegalovirus exposure and HLA in healthy donors. Regarding the study as a whole: Evidence from a later analysis indicated that most CMV-associated TCR beta chains looked HLA-restricted. Owing to their indistinguishability, certain V segments, notably TRBV6-2 and TRBV6-3, were excluded. Most TCRs appeared rarely, but some public TCRs recurred in many donors. Later analysis indicated greater clonal expansion among HLA-associated TCR beta chains than among equally common other chains.

A remark on this clone: What it binds is unknown.

Germline V gives CDR1 LNHDA, CDR2 SQIVND (reference sequence). V trimming: 6 bases; J trimming: 3 bases; junction bases outside the gene matches: 4. The CDR3 extends over 13 amino acids. PCR amplification relied on 60 Vbeta primers (plus 13 Jbeta primers). The repertoire was sequenced with immunoSEQ multiplex PCR; TCRdb's copy has only in-frame clones and lacks some. The sample has approximately 200,000 clones; around 86% are singletons. The material sequenced was PBMCs. The origin of this receptor is a woman aged 50 to 60 in good health and CMV-seropositive. The chain has TRBV19 and TRBJ2-5; 7 nucleotides agree with TRBD2. CDR3 bases: TGTGCCAGTAGAAACCTAGCGGAAGAGACCCAGTACTTC. It is translated as CASRNLAEETQYF.